A single sample is the source of the 26 T cell receptor beta chains below, sequenced in a study of CD8 T cells in Susac syndrome. An input of 0.5 to 1 ug of RNA was subjected to reverse transcription using random hexamers. Using its own MiXCR run on the immunoSEQ multiplex PCR reads, TCRdb lists one record per CDR3 protein. This sample has 150,000 to 200,000 distinct CDR3 sequences; around 94% occur once, and the top ten carry 0.12%. Specimen: CD4+ T cells from PBMCs. The receptors come from a human donor with Susac syndrome.

In its sample, this clonotype was seen a few times. The genes are TRBV14 and TRBJ2-1, with D unresolved. Germline V gene lookup returns CDR1 SGHDN and CDR2 FVKESK. The CDR3 consists of 11 residues. Trimming took off 6 bases at V and 4 bases at J, with 4 bases between the two ends. In nucleotides, the CDR3 is TGTGCCAGCAGGAATTACAATGAGCAGTTCTTC. This encodes CASRNYNEQFF.

The chain links TRBV21-1 to TRBJ2-3; the table's D call TRBD2 went unverified against the DNA. TRBV21-1 is listed as a pseudogene. The CDR3 is 15 amino acids. This CDR3 is CASSPLGPGTDTQYF. CDR3 DNA sequence: TGTGCCAGCAGCCCTCTAGGGCCCGGCACAGATACGCAGTATTTT.

Concerning this clonotype itself: One junction end does not reproduce the germline sequence, and a read error may be involved. For the CDR3, the DNA is TGCAGCGTTGGGTCAACTAGTGAAAAACTGTTTTTT. Its translation: CSVGSTSEKLFF. The gene calls are TRBV29-1 and TRBJ1-4; D call uncertain. The CDR3 sequence is 12 residues long. Germline assignment: CDR1 SQVTM and CDR2 ANQGSEA.

J is TRBJ1-2 and V is TRBV12-3 or TRBV12-4; perhaps TRBD1 as D (6 bases). The germline V and J ends were trimmed by 0 bases and 3 bases, with 8 bases remaining between them. The length of the CDR3 is 14 residues. The CDR3 DNA follows: TGTGCCAGCAGTTTAGCGGACAGATACTATGGCTACACCTTC. Encoded protein: CASSLADRYYGYTF.

The V gene is TRBV20-1, the J gene TRBJ1-5; unclear D gene. In germline, CDR1 is DFQATT, CDR2 SNEGSKA (reference sequence). The CDR3 loop spans 15 amino acids. V was clipped by 5 bases and J by 5 bases, with 19 bases between them. CDR3 nucleotide sequence: TGCAGTGCTCCATCAGCCGGACGTGGGGATCAGCCCCAGCATTTT. Encoded protein: CSAPSAGRGDQPQHF.

J is TRBJ1-5 and V is TRBV25-1, with D maybe TRBD1 (5 bases). This CDR3 is built from 14 residues. Germline loops: CDR1 MGHDK, CDR2 SYGVNS. Trimming stripped 3 bases from V and 4 bases from J, with 10 bases between. The DNA for the CDR3 is TGTGCCAGCAGTGAGCCGGGGGAAAATCAGCCCCAGCATTTT. Its protein product is CASSEPGENQPQHF.

The chain combines TRBV5-1 with TRBJ2-5; D is possibly TRBD2 (5 bases). The germline CDR1 and CDR2 sequences are SGHRS and YFSETQ. With 4 bases removed from V and 2 bases from J, the gap between germline ends came to 9 bases. The CDR3 runs to 13 residues. CDR3: CASSEGPQETQYF. CDR3 coding DNA: TGCGCCAGCAGCGAGGGCCCTCAAGAGACCCAGTACTTC.

This clonotype has more than one count but fewer than ten. The CDR3 sequence is CASSQEDTQYF. CDR3 nucleotides: TGTGCCAGCAGTCAGGAAGATACGCAGTATTTT. This sequence joins TRBV12-3 or TRBV12-4 and TRBJ2-3; D ambiguous. Between the trimmed V and J ends, which lost 5 bases and 5 bases, there was a span of 5 bases. CDR3 length: 11 amino acids.

Only a few counts were recorded for this clonotype. The J gene is TRBJ1-2, the V gene TRBV2, with 11 bases aligning to TRBD1. V shed 5 bases and J 1 base; nucleotides not matched to a gene: 3. This CDR3 is 15 amino acids long. In germline, CDR1 is SNHLY, CDR2 FYNNEI. This CDR3 reads CASSLGQGGNYGYTF. Written as DNA, the CDR3 is TGTGCCAGCAGTTTGGGACAGGGGGGTAACTATGGCTACACCTTC.

The chain joins TRBV20-1 to TRBJ2-6; D is undetermined. The CDR3 totals 14 residues. The germline gives CDR1 DFQATT, CDR2 SNEGSKA (reference sequence). V was cut by 3 bases and J by 2 bases, with 8 bases left in between. The chain's CDR3 is CSASSLTGANVLTF. CDR3 DNA: TGCAGTGCTAGCTCCTTGACTGGGGCCAACGTCCTGACTTTC.

This clonotype was seen just once. For the CDR3, the DNA is TGTGCCAGCAGCTTAATGGGGGGGCTCAGGTATAGCAATCAGCCCCAGCATTTT. Translation: CASSLMGGLRYSNQPQHF. The chain is built from TRBV7-2 and TRBJ1-5, with TRBD1 as a possible D gene (6 bases). The ends were cut back, 2 bases at V and 0 bases at J, with 17 bases in the middle. CDR3 length: 18 amino acids. Germline V CDR1 and CDR2: SGHTA, FQGNSA.

This chain uses TRBV6-5 with TRBJ1-2, with 8 bases matching TRBD1. CDR1 is MNHEY, CDR2 SVGAGI, per germline. Trimming removed 7 bases from V and 4 bases from J; junction bases left unmatched: 8. This CDR3 is 14 amino acids long. The chain's CDR3 is CASTLGQGGYGYTF. As DNA, the CDR3 is TGTGCCAGCACCCTAGGACAGGGAGGCTATGGCTACACCTTC.

Of note for this clonotype: At one of its ends the junction is not consistent with the germline gene, which may arise from a read error. The CDR3 protein is CASSSGRDRAREGDF. In DNA, the CDR3 is TGTGCCAGCAGCTCTGGAAGGGACAGGGCCCGGGAGGGAGACTTC. The V gene is TRBV5-4, the J gene TRBJ2-7; tentatively, D is TRBD1 (9 bases). Germline V gives CDR1 SGHNT, CDR2 YYREEE (reference sequence). The CDR3 sequence is 15 residues long.

This chain joins TRBV7-9 and TRBJ2-5, with TRBD2 matching 8 bases. Trimming cost V 5 bases and J 3 bases; bases outside gene matches: 5. This CDR3 is 14 amino acids long. Per the germline V gene, CDR1 is SEHNR and CDR2 is FQNEAQ (reference sequence). CDR3 coding DNA: TGTGCCAGCAGCCCGAGCGGGGGAAAAGAGACCCAGTACTTC. As protein: CASSPSGGKETQYF.

The gene calls are TRBV5-1 and TRBJ2-2; D is tentatively TRBD1 or TRBD2 (5 bases each). In germline, CDR1 is SGHRS, CDR2 YFSETQ. The CDR3 has 15 amino acids. Trimming took off 4 bases at V and 4 bases at J, with 14 bases between the two ends. DNA of the CDR3: TGCGCCAGCAGCCCAACCGACAGCGGCACCGGGGAGCTGTTTTTT. Translated: CASSPTDSGTGELFF.

This sequence joins TRBV4-3 and TRBJ1-4; the D is unclear. This CDR3 has 14 amino acids. V lost 2 bases, J lost 0 bases, and 4 bases lay in between. The V gene's germline CDR1 is LGHNA and CDR2 YSLEER. CDR3 bases: TGCGCCAGCAGCCAATTCCCAACTAATGAAAAACTGTTTTTT. Encoded protein: CASSQFPTNEKLFF.

This clonotype occurred once. This chain uses TRBV6-5 with TRBJ1-2, with no clear D. Deletions cut 4 bases from V and 6 bases from J, with 9 bases between. There are 12 residues in the CDR3. Germline V gene sequence: CDR1 MNHEY, CDR2 SVGAGI. CDR3 loop: CASSSGVNGYTF. In DNA form, the CDR3 reads TGTGCCAGCAGTTCGGGTGTGAATGGCTACACCTTC.

V and J are TRBV5-1 and TRBJ2-3; 10 bases are a match to TRBD2. J lost 5 bases, V lost 2 bases, and 5 bases had no gene match. The CDR3 length is 15 residues. Germline values: CDR1 SGHRS, CDR2 YFSETQ. The CDR3 region is CASSLSGGAGDTQYF. The CDR3, as DNA: TGCGCCAGCAGCTTAAGCGGGGGGGCTGGAGATACGCAGTATTTT.

This clonotype was seen once. The CDR3 nucleotides are TGTGCCAGCAGCTATGGCGGTTCGGCAGATACGCAGTATTTT. It encodes CASSYGGSADTQYF. The genes are TRBV7-2 and TRBJ2-3; D unclear. Looked up from germline, CDR1 is SGHTA and CDR2 is FQGNSA. This CDR3 has 14 residues. The V end was cut by 4 bases, the J end by 4 bases, with 12 bases between.

The chain carries TRBV5-4 and TRBJ2-1, with 11 positions matching TRBD2. The CDR3 spans 15 residues. Trimming removed 3 bases from V and 6 bases from J; junction bases left unmatched: 5. CDR1 and CDR2 (germline): SGHNT, YYREEE (reference sequence). CDR3 residues: CASSSRLAGLNEQFF. In nucleotides, the CDR3 is TGTGCCAGCAGCTCCCGACTAGCGGGGCTCAATGAGCAGTTCTTC.

The J gene is TRBJ2-7, the V gene TRBV7-8, with 7 bases lining up with TRBD1. Germline CDR1 is SGHVS and CDR2 is FQNEAQ. V shed 5 bases, J shed 5 bases, and the junction held 3 bases outside the gene matches. The CDR3 is made up of 12 amino acids. Here the CDR3 DNA reads TGTGCCAGCAGCCAGGGGGTCCACGAGCAGTACTTC. Translation: CASSQGVHEQYF.

V and J are TRBV6-5 and TRBJ1-3; D may be TRBD1 (6 bases). The V gene lost 6 bases and the J gene lost 2 bases, with 14 bases spanning the gap. The germline V gene encodes CDR1 MNHEY and CDR2 SVGAGI. The CDR3 spans 15 residues. CDR3 sequence: CASRTGSQAGNTIYF. The CDR3 nucleotides read TGTGCCAGCAGGACAGGCAGCCAGGCTGGAAACACCATATATTTT.

The chain recombines TRBV7-2 with TRBJ1-6; tentatively, D is TRBD1 (6 bases). The CDR3 totals 13 residues. CDR1 and CDR2 from the germline V gene are SGHTA and FQGNSA. V lost 5 bases, J lost 9 bases, and 11 bases lay in between. CDR3 in amino acids: CASSTQDSSPLHF. DNA for the CDR3: TGTGCCAGCAGCACCCAGGACAGTTCACCCCTCCACTTT. Using reference TRBV7-2 and TRBJ1-6 for the parts outside the CDR3, the full variable domain is GAGVSQSPSNKVTEKGKDVELRCDPISGHTALYWYRQSLGQGLEFLIYFQGNSAPDKSGLPSDRFSAERTGGSVSTLTIQRTQQEDSAVYLCASSTQDSSPLHFGNGTRLTVT.

In nucleotides, the CDR3 is TGCGCCAGCCAAGTAGGCGATGGGAGCAATCAGCCCCAGCATTTT. Translated, it gives CASQVGDGSNQPQHF. The V call is TRBV10-2, the J call TRBJ1-5; D gene uncertain. CDR3 length: 15 residues. V lost 8 bases, J lost 1 base, and 15 bases lay in between. Germline CDR1 is WSHSY and CDR2 is SAAADI.

The V call is TRBV5-1, the J call TRBJ1-2; D gene unclear. The germline CDR1 and CDR2 sequences are SGHRS and YFSETQ. The CDR3 runs to 13 residues. Between the trimmed V and J ends, which lost 2 bases and 6 bases, there was a span of 11 bases. The CDR3 reads CASSFDQLDGYTF. The CDR3 DNA sequence: TGCGCCAGCAGCTTCGACCAGCTAGATGGCTACACCTTC.

This sequence joins TRBV5-1 and TRBJ1-2, with TRBD1 as a possible D gene (6 bases). Trimming shortened V by 3 bases and J by 2 bases, and 11 bases separated the two germline ends. Germline values: CDR1 SGHRS, CDR2 YFSETQ. This CDR3 comprises 14 residues. The CDR3 nucleotides are TGCGCCAGCAGCTGGGGGCAGGGGAACTATGGCTACACCTTC. Protein product: CASSWGQGNYGYTF.